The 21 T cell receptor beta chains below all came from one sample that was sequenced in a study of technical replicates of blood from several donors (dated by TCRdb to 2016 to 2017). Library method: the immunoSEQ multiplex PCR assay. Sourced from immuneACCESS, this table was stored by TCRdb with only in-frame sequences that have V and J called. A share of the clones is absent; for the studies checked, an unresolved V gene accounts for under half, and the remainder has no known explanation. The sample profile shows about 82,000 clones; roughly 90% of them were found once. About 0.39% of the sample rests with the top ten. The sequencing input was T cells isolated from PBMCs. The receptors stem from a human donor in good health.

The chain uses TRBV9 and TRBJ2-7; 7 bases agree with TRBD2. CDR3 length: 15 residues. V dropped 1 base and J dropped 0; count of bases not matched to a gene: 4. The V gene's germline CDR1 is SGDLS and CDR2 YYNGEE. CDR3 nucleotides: TGTGCCAGCAGCGTAAGCGGGGAGAGCTCCTACGAGCAGTACTTC. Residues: CASSVSGESSYEQYF.

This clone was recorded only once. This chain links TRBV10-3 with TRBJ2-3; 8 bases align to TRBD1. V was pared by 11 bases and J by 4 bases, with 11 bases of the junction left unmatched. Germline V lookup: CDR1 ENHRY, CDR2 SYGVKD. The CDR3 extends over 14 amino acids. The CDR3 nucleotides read TGTGCCGTCGCGGGACAGGTGTTCCCAGATACGCAGTATTTT. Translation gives CAVAGQVFPDTQYF.

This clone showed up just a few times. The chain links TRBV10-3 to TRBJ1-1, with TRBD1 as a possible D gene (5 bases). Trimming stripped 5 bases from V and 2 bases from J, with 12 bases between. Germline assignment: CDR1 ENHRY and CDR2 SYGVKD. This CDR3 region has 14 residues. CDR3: CAISMDTRNTEAFF. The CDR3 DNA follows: TGTGCCATCAGTATGGACACTCGAAACACTGAAGCTTTCTTT.

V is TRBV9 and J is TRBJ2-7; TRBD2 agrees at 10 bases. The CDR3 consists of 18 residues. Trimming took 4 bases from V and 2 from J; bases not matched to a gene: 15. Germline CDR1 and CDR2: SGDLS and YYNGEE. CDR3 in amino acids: CASSKSTEAGGPTYEQYF. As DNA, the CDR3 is TGTGCCAGCAGCAAATCAACTGAAGCGGGAGGGCCCACCTACGAGCAGTACTTC. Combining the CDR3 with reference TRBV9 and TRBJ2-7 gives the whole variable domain DSGVTQTPKHLITATGQRVTLRCSPRSGDLSVYWYQQSLDQGLQFLIQYYNGEERAKGNILERFSAQQFPDLHSELNLSSLELGDSALYFCASSKSTEAGGPTYEQYFGPGTRLTVT.

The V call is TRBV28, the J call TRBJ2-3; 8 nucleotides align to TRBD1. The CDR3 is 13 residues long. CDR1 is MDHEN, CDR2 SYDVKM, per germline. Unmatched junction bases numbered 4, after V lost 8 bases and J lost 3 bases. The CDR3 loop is CASGQGGTDTQYF. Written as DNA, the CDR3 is TGTGCCAGCGGACAGGGCGGGACAGATACGCAGTATTTT.

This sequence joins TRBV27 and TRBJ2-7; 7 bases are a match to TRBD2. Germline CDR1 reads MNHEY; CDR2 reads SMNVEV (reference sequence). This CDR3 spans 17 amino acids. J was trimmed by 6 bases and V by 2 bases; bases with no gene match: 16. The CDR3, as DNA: TGTGCCAGCAGTTTAAACGGCCCCAGCGGGATTCGGGGCGAGCAGTACTTC. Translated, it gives CASSLNGPSGIRGEQYF.

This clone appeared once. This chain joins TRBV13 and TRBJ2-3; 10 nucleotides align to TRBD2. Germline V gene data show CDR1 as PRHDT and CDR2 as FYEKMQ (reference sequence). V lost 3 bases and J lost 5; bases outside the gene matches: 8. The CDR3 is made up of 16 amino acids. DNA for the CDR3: TGTGCCAGCAGCTTGCCAGCGGGAGGGCCTGGAGATACGCAGTATTTT. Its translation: CASSLPAGGPGDTQYF.

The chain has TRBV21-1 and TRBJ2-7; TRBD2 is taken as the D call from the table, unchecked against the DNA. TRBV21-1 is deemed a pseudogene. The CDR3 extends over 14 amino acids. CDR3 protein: CASSRRVLAYEQYF. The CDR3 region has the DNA TGTGCCAGCAGCCGACGGGTGTTAGCCTACGAGCAGTACTTC.

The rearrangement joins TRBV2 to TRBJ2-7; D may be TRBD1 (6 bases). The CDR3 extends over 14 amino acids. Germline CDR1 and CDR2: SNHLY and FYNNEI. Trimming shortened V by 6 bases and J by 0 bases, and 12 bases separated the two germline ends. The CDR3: CASSIDRSSYEQYF. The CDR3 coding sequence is TGTGCCAGCAGCATAGACAGGAGCTCCTACGAGCAGTACTTC.

For the CDR3, the DNA is TGTGCCAGCCTTGGGGGGGCAGAGACCCAGTACTTC. This sequence encodes CASLGGAETQYF. The V call is TRBV6-6, the J call TRBJ2-5, with D tentatively TRBD2 (7 bases). Trimming removed 8 bases from V and 4 bases from J, with 11 bases in between. Germline V gives CDR1 MNHNY, CDR2 SVGAGI (reference sequence). The CDR3 totals 12 residues.

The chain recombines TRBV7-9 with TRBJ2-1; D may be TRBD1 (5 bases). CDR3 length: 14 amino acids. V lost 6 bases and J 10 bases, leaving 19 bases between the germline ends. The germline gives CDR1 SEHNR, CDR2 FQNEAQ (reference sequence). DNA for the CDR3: TGTGCCAGCAGGGTGGTTGACGGACCAGGGGAGCAGTTCTTC. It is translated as CASRVVDGPGEQFF.

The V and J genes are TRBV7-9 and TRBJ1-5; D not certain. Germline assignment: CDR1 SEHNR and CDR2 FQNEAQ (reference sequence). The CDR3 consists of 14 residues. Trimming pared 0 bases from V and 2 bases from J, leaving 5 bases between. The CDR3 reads CASSLAIGNQPQHF. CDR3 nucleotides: TGTGCCAGCAGCTTAGCGATAGGCAATCAGCCCCAGCATTTT.

The CDR3 region has the DNA TGTGCCAGCAGCCGCGACACGGACGAGCAGTACTTC. This gives the protein CASSRDTDEQYF. The J gene is TRBJ2-7, the V gene TRBV11-2, with no clear D. Trimming removed 5 bases at V and 5 bases at J, with 10 bases between. CDR1 is SGHAT and CDR2 is FQNNGV in the germline V gene. This CDR3 comprises 12 residues.

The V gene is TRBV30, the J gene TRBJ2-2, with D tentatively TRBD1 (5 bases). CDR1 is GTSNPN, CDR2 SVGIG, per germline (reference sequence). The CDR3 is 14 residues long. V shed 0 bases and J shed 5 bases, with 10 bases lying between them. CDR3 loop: CAWSVQGWTGELFF. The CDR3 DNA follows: TGTGCCTGGAGTGTCCAGGGCTGGACCGGGGAGCTGTTTTTT.

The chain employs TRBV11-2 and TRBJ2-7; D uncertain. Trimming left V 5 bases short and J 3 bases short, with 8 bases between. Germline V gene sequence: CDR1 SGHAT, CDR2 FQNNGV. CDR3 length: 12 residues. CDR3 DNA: TGTGCCAGCAGCACTTTCATCTACGAGCAGTACTTC. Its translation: CASSTFIYEQYF. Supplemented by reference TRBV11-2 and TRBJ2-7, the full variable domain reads EAGVAQSPRYKIIEKRQSVAFWCNPISGHATLYWYQQILGQGPKLLIQFQNNGVVDDSQLPKDRFSAERLKGVDSTLKIQPAKLEDSAVYLCASSTFIYEQYFGPGTRLTVT.

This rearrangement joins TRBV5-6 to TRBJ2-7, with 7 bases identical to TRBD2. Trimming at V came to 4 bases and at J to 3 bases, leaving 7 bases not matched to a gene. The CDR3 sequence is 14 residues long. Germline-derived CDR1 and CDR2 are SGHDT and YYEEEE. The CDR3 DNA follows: TGTGCCAGCAGCCTCGGACTAGTTAGCTACGAGCAGTACTTC. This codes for CASSLGLVSYEQYF.

The CDR3 nucleotides read TGTGCCAGCAGCTTAGTGGGCGGGCTCTACGAGCAGTACTTC. Translation: CASSLVGGLYEQYF. This sequence joins TRBV7-3 and TRBJ2-7, with a possible D match to TRBD2 (5 bases). CDR1 is SGHTA, CDR2 FQGTGA, per germline. The CDR3 is made up of 14 amino acids. V was shortened by 2 bases and J by 3 bases, with 11 bases between the two germline ends.

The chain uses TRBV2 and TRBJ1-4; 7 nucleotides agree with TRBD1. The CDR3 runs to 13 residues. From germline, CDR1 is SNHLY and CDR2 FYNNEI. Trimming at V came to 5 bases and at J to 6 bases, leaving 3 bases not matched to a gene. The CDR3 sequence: CASSTDRDEKLFF. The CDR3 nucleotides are TGTGCCAGCAGTACTGACAGGGATGAAAAACTGTTTTTT.

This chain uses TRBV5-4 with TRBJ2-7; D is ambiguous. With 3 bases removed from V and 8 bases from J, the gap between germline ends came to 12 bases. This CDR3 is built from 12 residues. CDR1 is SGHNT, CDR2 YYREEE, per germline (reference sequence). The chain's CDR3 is CASSSPSGQQYF. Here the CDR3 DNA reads TGTGCCAGCAGCTCCCCCTCGGGTCAGCAGTACTTC. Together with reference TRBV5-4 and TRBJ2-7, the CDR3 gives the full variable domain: ETGVTQSPTHLIKTRGQQVTLRCSSQSGHNTVSWYQQALGQGPQFIFQYYREEENGRGNFPPRFSGLQFPNYSSELNVNALELDDSALYLCASSSPSGQQYFGPGTRLTVT.

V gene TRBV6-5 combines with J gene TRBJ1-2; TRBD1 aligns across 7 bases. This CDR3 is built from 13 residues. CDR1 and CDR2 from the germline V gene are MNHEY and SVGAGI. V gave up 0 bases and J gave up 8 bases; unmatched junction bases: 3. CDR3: CASSYSRGQGYTF. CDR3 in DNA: TGTGCCAGCAGTTACTCTAGGGGGCAGGGCTACACCTTC.

CDR3 nucleotide sequence: TGTGCCAGCAGTTCCTTTGGACAGCGCCTAACCTACGAGCAGTACTTC. It yields the protein CASSSFGQRLTYEQYF. The genes are TRBV27 and TRBJ2-7; TRBD1 is a possible D gene (6 bases). The germline V gene has CDR1 MNHEY and CDR2 SMNVEV (reference sequence). The V and J ends lost 4 bases and 2 bases respectively, with 18 bases between them. The CDR3 totals 16 residues.